This T cell receptor beta chain was captured by sequencing in a study of regulatory T cells in long-lasting Graves disease. The study's findings and limits: Patients with persistent disease shared 2,741 public clonotypes, outpacing the roughly 1,000 shared by new patients.

Germline V lookup: CDR1 LGHDT, CDR2 YNNKEL (reference sequence). V shed 6 bases and J shed 10 bases, with 12 bases lying between them. The CDR3 runs 11 residues. Time point described: persistent/refractory GD, antithyroid drugs over 5 years with positive TRAb. Extracted PBMC RNA gave rise to the TCR library. Building of the TCR beta libraries involved iRepertoire HTBI primers and Arm-PCR of CDR3 regions. TCRdb independently ran MiXCR on the multiplex PCR reads; one entry per CDR3 protein. This sample has some 430,000 distinct CDR3 sequences; roughly a fifth occur once, and the top ten carry around 7%. A word on this clonotype: Antigen specificity is unknown. This clone may be a read error of a much larger clone one base away.

The specimen was peripheral blood mononuclear cells (PBMCs), collected when the disease was refractory, from a patient treated with antithyroid drugs. The TCR comes from a female donor with Graves disease. The genes are TRBV3-1 and TRBJ1-1, with a possible D match to TRBD1 (6 bases). The CDR3 DNA reads TGTGCCAGCAGTGCACAGGGCCCAGCTTTCTTT. It codes for CASSAQGPAFF. Drawing the rest from reference TRBV3-1 and TRBJ1-1, the complete variable domain is DTAVSQTPKYLVTQMGNDKSIKCEQNLGHDTMYWYKQDSKKFLKIMFSYNNKELIINETVPNRFSPKSPDKAHLNLHINSLELGDSAVYFCASSAQGPAFFGQGTRLTVV.